The present T cell receptor (beta chain) was sequenced within a study of T cells in localized non-small cell lung cancer. The CDR3 runs to 13 residues. Trimming pared 4 bases from V and 4 bases from J, leaving 8 bases between. Germline-derived CDR1 and CDR2 are KGHSH and LQKENI. The repertoire was sequenced with immunoSEQ multiplex PCR; TCRdb's copy has only in-frame clones and lacks some. The sample lists around 2,000 clones, approximately 32% occurring once. The sequence came from an older male donor with stage I squamous cell lung carcinoma. The specimen comprised lung tumor tissue, sampled before any cancer treatment. The chain has TRBV18 and TRBJ2-1, with D possibly matching TRBD2 (5 bases). The CDR3 DNA follows: TGTGCCAGCTCACGCAGCGGATACAATGAGCAGTTCTTC. Translating it yields CASSRSGYNEQFF.